This T cell receptor beta chain derives from a study of regulatory T cells in long-lasting Graves disease. TCR beta libraries were built with iRepertoire HTBI primers and Arm-PCR of CDR3 regions. TCRdb re-called the multiplex PCR reads with MiXCR, one entry per CDR3 protein. The sample records a few hundred thousand distinct CDR3 sequences, roughly 15% being singletons. Time point specified: newly diagnosed GD, antithyroid drugs for less than 3 months. From RNA extracted from PBMCs, the TCR library was made. American Thyroid Association guidelines defined how Graves' disease was diagnosed. Germline CDR1 is DFQATT and CDR2 is SNEGSKA (reference sequence). The CDR3 consists of 17 residues. The V gene end was trimmed by 3 bases and the J gene end by 0 bases; junction bases not matched to a gene: 6. These same records also appear under a second study, on T cells in Graves' hyperthyroidism and ophthalmopathy. That source notes: Diagnosis of hyperthyroidism was new in patients aged 18 to 65, and its duration was under 2 months. Clonotypes that were expanded in thyroid above 0.001 mostly appeared in blood too. Ophthalmopathy stood apart from stable hyperthyroidism in a 13 V-J model.

The receptor comes from a woman aged 18-35 years with Graves disease. Material: peripheral blood mononuclear cells (PBMCs), obtained at new diagnosis, from a patient treated with antithyroid drugs. J is TRBJ2-3 and V is TRBV20-1; 13 bases are a match to TRBD2. In DNA form, the CDR3 reads TGCAGTGCTAGCTCCGGGACTAGCGGGACAAGCACAGATACGCAGTATTTT. Translating it yields CSASSGTSGTSTDTQYF.